The sequence of this TCR beta chain was determined in a study of human thymus T cells. Here immunoSEQ multiplex PCR was the method, and the copy in TCRdb shows in-frame clones only, minus some. In the table there are some 40,000 clones, 94% of which are singletons. Looked up from germline, CDR1 is SEHNR and CDR2 is FQNEAQ (reference sequence). The CDR3 length is 16 residues. V lost 5 bases, J lost 4 bases, and 20 bases lay in between. Only four of the eight donors provided a 0.5-1 mL blood sample. The chain carries TRBV7-9 and TRBJ1-2; tentative D call: TRBD1 (5 bases). The receptor's source is a boy under two years old with a congenital heart defect but otherwise immunologically healthy. Sequenced: blood. CDR3 protein: CASSPWRGHLPYGYTF. In nucleotides, the CDR3 is TGTGCCAGCAGCCCCTGGAGGGGCCATTTACCCTATGGCTACACCTTC.